These 18 T cell receptor beta chains originate from one sample sequenced in a study of blood T cell repertoires in COVID-19 (TCRdb year 2020). The library came from the immunoSEQ multiplex PCR assay. Not all clones reach the TCRdb copy of this immuneACCESS table, which keeps in-frame sequences only. Checked studies attribute under half of the gap to unresolved V genes and leave the rest unexplained. In all, the sample holds some 150,000 clones, and under 85% of those were seen once. The biggest ten clones account for approximately 5.8% of the sample. The sample consisted of peripheral blood. The receptors shown here come from a human donor in a cohort sampled during active COVID-19.

This rearrangement joins TRBV29-1 to TRBJ1-1; 9 nucleotides line up with TRBD1. Per the germline V gene, CDR1 is SQVTM and CDR2 is ANQGSEA. The length of the CDR3 is 13 residues. The V gene end was trimmed by 7 bases and the J gene end by 4 bases; junction bases not matched to a gene: 7. The CDR3 region is CSAQGQGRTEAFF. The DNA of the CDR3 is TGCAGCGCTCAAGGACAGGGGCGCACTGAAGCTTTCTTT.

This rearrangement joins TRBV9 to TRBJ1-3, with 7 bases aligning to TRBD1. The CDR3 is made up of 17 amino acids. Germline CDR1 reads SGDLS; CDR2 reads YYNGEE. V shed 4 bases, J shed 0 bases, and the junction held 10 bases outside the gene matches. The CDR3 DNA reads TGTGCCAGCAGCCCGCGACAGGGATTAAGCTCTGGAAACACCATATATTTT. This encodes CASSPRQGLSSGNTIYF.

CDR3 loop: CASRRQGVNQPQHF. CDR3 in DNA: TGCGCCAGCCGGAGACAGGGCGTCAATCAGCCCCAGCATTTT. This rearrangement joins TRBV10-1 to TRBJ1-5, with TRBD1 identical over 7 bases. The germline gives CDR1 WNHNN, CDR2 SYGVQD (reference sequence). The ends lost 8 bases at V and 3 bases at J; junction bases unmatched: 7. The CDR3 length is 14 residues.

This chain connects TRBV5-1 to TRBJ2-3; perhaps TRBD2 as D (7 bases). This CDR3 contains 17 residues. Germline CDR1 and CDR2: SGHRS and YFSETQ. The V end was cut by 0 bases, the J end by 2 bases, with 16 bases between. The CDR3 sequence is CASSLGGGAPSTDTQYF. The CDR3 DNA reads as TGCGCCAGCAGCTTGGGTGGGGGGGCACCCTCCACAGATACGCAGTATTTT. The whole variable domain, filled in from reference TRBV5-1 and TRBJ2-3, reads KAGVTQTPRYLIKTRGQQVTLSCSPISGHRSVSWYQQTPGQGLQFLFEYFSETQRNKGNFPGRFSGRQFSNSRSEMNVSTLELGDSALYLCASSLGGGAPSTDTQYFGPGTRLTVL.

This chain connects TRBV5-5 to TRBJ1-2; TRBD1 agrees at 11 bases. V trimming: 0 bases; J trimming: 7 bases; junction bases outside the gene matches: 5. This CDR3 contains 15 residues. The germline V gene encodes CDR1 SGHKS and CDR2 YYEKEE (reference sequence). The CDR3 loop reads CASSLAGQGAGGYTF. The CDR3 nucleotides read TGTGCCAGCAGCTTGGCCGGACAGGGGGCGGGTGGCTACACCTTC.

A single count supports this clone. The chain carries TRBV27 and TRBJ1-1; 9 bases match TRBD1. With V trimmed by 5 bases and J by 5 bases, 6 bases remained unmatched. This CDR3 has 14 residues. From germline, CDR1 is MNHEY and CDR2 SMNVEV (reference sequence). The CDR3 nucleotides read TGTGCCAGCAGTCGGGACAGGGCGGGGACTGAAGCTTTCTTT. Protein product: CASSRDRAGTEAFF.

This clone was observed a handful of times. The chain has TRBV5-4 and TRBJ2-2; 8 positions agree with TRBD2. The CDR3 totals 17 residues. Trimming at V came to 4 bases and at J to 4 bases, leaving 12 bases not matched to a gene. Germline V lookup: CDR1 SGHNT, CDR2 YYREEE (reference sequence). The CDR3 DNA is TGTGCCAGCAGCCAGGATCCCGGGGGGGCAGGCACCGGGGAGCTGTTTTTT. This encodes CASSQDPGGAGTGELFF.

The V and J genes are TRBV30 and TRBJ2-2; D gene unclear. This CDR3 is 15 amino acids long. Trimming pared 2 bases from V and 1 base from J, leaving 11 bases between. Germline CDR1 reads GTSNPN; CDR2 reads SVGIG (reference sequence). In DNA form, the CDR3 reads TGTGCCTGGAGTATTCGCCAGGTGAACACCGGGGAGCTGTTTTTT. Translated, it gives CAWSIRQVNTGELFF.

In this sample, this clone turned up a few times. This chain links TRBV29-1 with TRBJ2-2, with TRBD1 matching 9 bases. Per the germline V gene, CDR1 is SQVTM and CDR2 is ANQGSEA. The CDR3 loop spans 15 amino acids. The junction had 8 bases not matched to a gene; V was cut back by 6 bases and J by 3 bases. This CDR3 is CSVSGQGQHTGELFF. The CDR3 coding sequence is TGCAGCGTGAGTGGACAGGGGCAGCACACCGGGGAGCTGTTTTTT.

V and J are TRBV7-3 and TRBJ2-3; TRBD1 matches at 8 bases. Germline assignment: CDR1 SGHTA and CDR2 FQGTGA. The V and J ends lost 0 bases and 5 bases, in that order; junction bases with no gene match: 7. The length of the CDR3 is 16 residues. CDR3 region: CASSLTGQGTGDTQYF. The CDR3 DNA reads TGTGCCAGCAGCTTAACAGGACAGGGTACAGGAGATACGCAGTATTTT.

The chain links TRBV5-1 to TRBJ2-1; 13 bases are shared with TRBD2. The V and J ends lost 3 bases and 4 bases, in that order; junction bases with no gene match: 4. CDR3 length: 16 residues. Germline V gene sequence: CDR1 SGHRS, CDR2 YFSETQ. For the CDR3, the DNA is TGCGCCAGCAGCTCGGGACTAGCGGGGACATACAATGAGCAGTTCTTC. This gives the protein CASSSGLAGTYNEQFF.

The J gene is TRBJ2-2, the V gene TRBV7-2, with 8 nucleotides matching TRBD1. The V and J ends lost 6 bases and 5 bases, in that order; junction bases with no gene match: 8. CDR1 is SGHTA and CDR2 is FQGNSA in the germline V gene. The CDR3 spans 15 residues. The CDR3 DNA is TGTGCCAGCAGGACCACAGGGGGGCTAACCGGGGAGCTGTTTTTT. Amino acid sequence: CASRTTGGLTGELFF.

The gene calls are TRBV11-1 and TRBJ1-1, with D possibly being TRBD1 (5 bases). V shed 7 bases and J shed 4 bases, with 16 bases lying between them. Germline V gene lookup returns CDR1 SGHAT and CDR2 FQDESV (reference sequence). This CDR3 contains 14 residues. CDR3 protein: CASTPGNTATEAFF. CDR3 sequence (DNA): TGTGCCAGCACCCCAGGGAACACCGCCACTGAAGCTTTCTTT.

The chain is built from TRBV7-2 and TRBJ2-3; D unclear. The germline gives CDR1 SGHTA, CDR2 FQGNSA. V gave up 3 bases and J gave up 2 bases, with 9 bases separating them. CDR3 length: 14 amino acids. CDR3 sequence reads: CASSLAVNTDTQYF. The CDR3 DNA reads TGTGCCAGCAGCTTGGCAGTCAACACAGATACGCAGTATTTT.

The V gene is TRBV25-1, the J gene TRBJ2-7; 7 nucleotides agree with TRBD1. Germline V gene lookup returns CDR1 MGHDK and CDR2 SYGVNS. V shed 6 bases and J 4 bases; nucleotides not matched to a gene: 6. This CDR3 is 13 amino acids long. The CDR3 here is CASSPGGWYEQYF. CDR3 in DNA: TGTGCCAGCAGCCCAGGGGGATGGTACGAGCAGTACTTC.

This sequence joins TRBV29-1 and TRBJ2-1; TRBD2 matches 9 bases. The length of the CDR3 is 16 residues. V shed 0 bases and J 5 bases; nucleotides not matched to a gene: 8. Germline CDR1 and CDR2: SQVTM and ANQGSEA. CDR3 residues: CSVEDVRAGGNNEQFF. The DNA for the CDR3 is TGCAGCGTTGAAGACGTTCGGGCGGGGGGGAACAATGAGCAGTTCTTC.

The chain links TRBV5-4 to TRBJ2-5; no clear D. V was clipped by 0 bases and J by 5 bases, with 14 bases between them. Germline V gives CDR1 SGHNT, CDR2 YYREEE (reference sequence). This CDR3 comprises 15 residues. CDR3 residues: CASSLDGPRLETQYF. CDR3 coding DNA: TGTGCCAGCAGCTTGGATGGTCCCAGGCTGGAGACCCAGTACTTC.

This clone showed up just once. This sequence joins TRBV12-3 or TRBV12-4 and TRBJ2-3; D is unresolved. This CDR3 has 12 residues. Trimming removed 6 bases from V and 9 bases from J, with 13 bases in between. In nucleotides, the CDR3 is TGTGCCAGCAGCCGCCCCGGGTACACGCAGTATTTT. It is translated as CASSRPGYTQYF.